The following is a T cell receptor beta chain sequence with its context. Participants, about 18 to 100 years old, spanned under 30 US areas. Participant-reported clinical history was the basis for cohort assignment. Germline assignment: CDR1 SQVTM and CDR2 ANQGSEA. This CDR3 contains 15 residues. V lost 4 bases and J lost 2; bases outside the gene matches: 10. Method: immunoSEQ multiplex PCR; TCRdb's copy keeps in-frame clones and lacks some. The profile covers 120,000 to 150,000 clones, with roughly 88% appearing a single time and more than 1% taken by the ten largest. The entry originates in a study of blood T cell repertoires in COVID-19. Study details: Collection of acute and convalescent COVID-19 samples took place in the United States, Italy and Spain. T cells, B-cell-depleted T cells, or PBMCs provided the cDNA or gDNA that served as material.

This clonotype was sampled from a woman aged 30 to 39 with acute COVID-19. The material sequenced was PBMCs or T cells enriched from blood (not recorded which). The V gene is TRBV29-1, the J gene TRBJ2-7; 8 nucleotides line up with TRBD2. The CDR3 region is CSVVKVGAGAYEQYF. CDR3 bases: TGCAGCGTTGTTAAGGTTGGAGCGGGGGCCTACGAGCAGTACTTC.